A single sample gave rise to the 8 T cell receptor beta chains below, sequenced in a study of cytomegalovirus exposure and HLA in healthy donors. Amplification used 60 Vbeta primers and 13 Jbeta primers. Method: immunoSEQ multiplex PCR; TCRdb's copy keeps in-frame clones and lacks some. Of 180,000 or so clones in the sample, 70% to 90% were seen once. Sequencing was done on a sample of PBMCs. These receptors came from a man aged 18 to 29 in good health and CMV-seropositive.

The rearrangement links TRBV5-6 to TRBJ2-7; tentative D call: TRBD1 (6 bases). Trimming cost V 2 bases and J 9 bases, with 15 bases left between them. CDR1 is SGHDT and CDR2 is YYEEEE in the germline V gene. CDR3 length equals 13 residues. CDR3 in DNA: TGTGCCAGCAGCTTCCCCCCAGGGGTGGTGCAGTACTTC. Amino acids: CASSFPPGVVQYF.

CDR3 loop: CATREVGTDTQYF. CDR3 DNA: TGTGCCACAAGGGAGGTCGGGACAGATACGCAGTATTTT. This rearrangement joins TRBV19 to TRBJ2-3; D is possibly TRBD2 (6 bases). The CDR3 runs to 13 residues. Germline CDR1 reads LNHDA; CDR2 reads SQIVND (reference sequence). The germline V and J ends were trimmed by 10 bases and 3 bases, with 14 bases remaining between them.

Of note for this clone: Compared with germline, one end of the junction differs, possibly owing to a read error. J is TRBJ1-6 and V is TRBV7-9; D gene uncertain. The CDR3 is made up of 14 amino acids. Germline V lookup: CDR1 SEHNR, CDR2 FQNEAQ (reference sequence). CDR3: CSSSLDTVNPPLHF. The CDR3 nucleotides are TGTTCCAGCAGCTTAGATACGGTGAATCCACCCCTCCACTTT.

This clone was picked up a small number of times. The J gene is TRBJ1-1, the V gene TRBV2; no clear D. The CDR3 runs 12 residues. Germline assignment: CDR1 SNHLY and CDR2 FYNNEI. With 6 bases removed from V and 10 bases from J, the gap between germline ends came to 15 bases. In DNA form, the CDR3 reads TGTGCCAGCAGCGGTAGTCGGGAGGGAGCTTTCTTT. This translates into CASSGSREGAFF.

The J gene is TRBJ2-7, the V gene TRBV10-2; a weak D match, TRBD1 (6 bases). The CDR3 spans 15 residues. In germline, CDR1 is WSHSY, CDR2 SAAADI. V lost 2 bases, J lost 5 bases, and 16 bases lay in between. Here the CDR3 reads CASSEGQGHRHEQYF. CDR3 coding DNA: TGCGCCAGCAGTGAGGGGCAGGGACATAGGCACGAGCAGTACTTC.

This CDR3 is CASSLTTDGYTF. In DNA, the CDR3 is TGTGCCAGCAGCTTGACCACAGATGGCTACACCTTC. The chain combines TRBV5-5 with TRBJ1-2; D is unclear. The V gene's germline CDR1 is SGHKS and CDR2 YYEKEE (reference sequence). There are 12 residues in the CDR3. The V and J ends lost 1 base and 6 bases respectively, with 7 bases between them.

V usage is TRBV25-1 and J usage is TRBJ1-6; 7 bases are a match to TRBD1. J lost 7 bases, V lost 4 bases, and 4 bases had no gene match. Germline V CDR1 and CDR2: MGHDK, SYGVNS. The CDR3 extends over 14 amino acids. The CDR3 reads CASSGTGVNSPLHF. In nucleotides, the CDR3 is TGTGCCAGCAGTGGTACAGGGGTAAATTCACCCCTCCACTTT.

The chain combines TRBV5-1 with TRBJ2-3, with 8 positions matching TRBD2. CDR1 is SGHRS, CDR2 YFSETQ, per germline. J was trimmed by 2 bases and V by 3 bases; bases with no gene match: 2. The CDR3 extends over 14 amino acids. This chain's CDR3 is CASSSGRDTDTQYF. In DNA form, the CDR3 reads TGCGCCAGCAGCTCCGGGAGGGACACAGATACGCAGTATTTT.